This TCR beta chain stems from a study of T cell responses to AZD1222 COVID-19 vaccine (dated by TCRdb to the early 2020s). With respect to the entire study: TCR sequencing was performed for 230 to 250 trial participants, of whom roughly 200 were given two doses of AZD1222 and approximately 25 were given two doses of MenACWY control vaccine. Trial participants were enrolled by age into subgroups of 18-55, 56-69 and 70-plus years, and around 150, 28 and 57 TCR-sequenced participants, respectively, were included in these subgroups. Overall study results and their limits: Only 5 to 7 AZD1222 recipients were SARS-CoV-2 seropositive at baseline, limiting conclusions about previously exposed vaccinees. CD4 TCRs associated with the vaccine covered the entire spike protein, and the dominant responses were in regions 160-218 and 743-854. Spike-specific TCR breadth and depth rose significantly after two AZD1222 doses compared with day 0 and with MenACWY recipients. Most participants were white British and females outnumbered males, and the authors suggested that clonal diversity may have been underestimated. The 56-69-year group was small, and its depth increase did not reach significance, likely because of low power. Nearly half of unique spike-specific TCRs reportedly recognized epitopes outside regions mutated in the B.1.351 and B.1.1.7 variants. Because no day 14 peak-response samples were available, the repertoires could be characterized only after the peak T cell response.

The label giving this sample's time point can be read as: about 28 days (+/-7) after the second vaccine dose. Because spike-specific TCR depth and breadth did not differ between the two schedules, AZD1222 recipients who got a second dose at roughly 4 weeks were pooled with those who got a second dose at roughly 12 weeks. Vaccinee samples came from UK trials COV001 and COV002, including a single-blind randomized controlled phase 2/3 trial of AZD1222 (ChAdOx1 nCoV-19) in healthy adults. For TCRbeta chain sequencing, PBMC samples from trial participants were taken at day 0 and at day 28 after the second dose. The CDR3 regions of human TCRbeta chains were subjected to immunosequencing. In the source study's methods: Repertoire TCRs were matched against a reference library of SARS-CoV-2-specific TCRs generated with the MIRA antigen-specificity platform. Breadth meant the fraction of unique TCRs that were SARS-CoV-2-associated, whereas depth meant the fraction of total T cells that were SARS-CoV-2-associated. Using the MIRA data, every spike-specific TCR was mapped to the spike region that the TCR reacted to and assigned to either a CD4 or a CD8 class. Log10-transformed breadth and depth values were compared by one-way ANOVA with Sidak's multiple comparisons tests. Here the immuneACCESS table is served through TCRdb, limited to in-frame sequences with V and J called. Missing clones are a known gap in these copies; in checked studies unresolved V genes cover under half, and the rest lacks a known reason. V and J calls and clone size come straight from that table; D and trimming were deduced from the DNA. The sample data list 100,000 to 150,000 clones, and around 90% of these were observed just once. About 1.1% of the sample rests with the top ten.

In the case of this clone: Its antigen has not been determined. Base qualities are not at hand, and no much larger clone is one base apart.

Sequencing was performed on peripheral blood, taken 28 days after the second AZD1222 dose. The sequence was collected from an adult who received the AZD1222 COVID-19 vaccine.

The nucleotide sequence reads as follows: TGTGCCAGCAGTGAGGACAGGGGGCGTGGTGAGCAGTTCTTC. The resulting protein is CASSEDRGRGEQFF. The receptor chain draws on TRBV2 and TRBJ2-1; 11 of the junction bases match TRBD1. V trim: 3 bases; J trim: 9 bases; unmatched bases: 4. CDR1 is given as SNHLY and CDR2 as FYNNEI, both from the germline V gene. The CDR3 starts with the cysteine, ends with the phenylalanine, and has 14 residues. Only the CDR3 portion is preserved as DNA: 42 bases, with reading frame beginning at the first base.